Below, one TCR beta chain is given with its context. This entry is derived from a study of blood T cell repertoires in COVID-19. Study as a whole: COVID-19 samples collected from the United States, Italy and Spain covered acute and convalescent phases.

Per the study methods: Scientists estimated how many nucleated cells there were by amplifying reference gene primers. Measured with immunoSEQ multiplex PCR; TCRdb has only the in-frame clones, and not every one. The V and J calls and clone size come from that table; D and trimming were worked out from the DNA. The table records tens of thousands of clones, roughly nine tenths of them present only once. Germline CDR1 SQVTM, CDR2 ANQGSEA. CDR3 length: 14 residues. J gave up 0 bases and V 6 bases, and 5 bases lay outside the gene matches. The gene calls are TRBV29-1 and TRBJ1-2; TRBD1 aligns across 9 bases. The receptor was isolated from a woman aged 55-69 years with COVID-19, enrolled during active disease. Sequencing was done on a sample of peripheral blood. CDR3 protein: CSVWTGESNYGYTF. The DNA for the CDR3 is TGCAGCGTGTGGACAGGGGAATCTAACTATGGCTACACCTTC.